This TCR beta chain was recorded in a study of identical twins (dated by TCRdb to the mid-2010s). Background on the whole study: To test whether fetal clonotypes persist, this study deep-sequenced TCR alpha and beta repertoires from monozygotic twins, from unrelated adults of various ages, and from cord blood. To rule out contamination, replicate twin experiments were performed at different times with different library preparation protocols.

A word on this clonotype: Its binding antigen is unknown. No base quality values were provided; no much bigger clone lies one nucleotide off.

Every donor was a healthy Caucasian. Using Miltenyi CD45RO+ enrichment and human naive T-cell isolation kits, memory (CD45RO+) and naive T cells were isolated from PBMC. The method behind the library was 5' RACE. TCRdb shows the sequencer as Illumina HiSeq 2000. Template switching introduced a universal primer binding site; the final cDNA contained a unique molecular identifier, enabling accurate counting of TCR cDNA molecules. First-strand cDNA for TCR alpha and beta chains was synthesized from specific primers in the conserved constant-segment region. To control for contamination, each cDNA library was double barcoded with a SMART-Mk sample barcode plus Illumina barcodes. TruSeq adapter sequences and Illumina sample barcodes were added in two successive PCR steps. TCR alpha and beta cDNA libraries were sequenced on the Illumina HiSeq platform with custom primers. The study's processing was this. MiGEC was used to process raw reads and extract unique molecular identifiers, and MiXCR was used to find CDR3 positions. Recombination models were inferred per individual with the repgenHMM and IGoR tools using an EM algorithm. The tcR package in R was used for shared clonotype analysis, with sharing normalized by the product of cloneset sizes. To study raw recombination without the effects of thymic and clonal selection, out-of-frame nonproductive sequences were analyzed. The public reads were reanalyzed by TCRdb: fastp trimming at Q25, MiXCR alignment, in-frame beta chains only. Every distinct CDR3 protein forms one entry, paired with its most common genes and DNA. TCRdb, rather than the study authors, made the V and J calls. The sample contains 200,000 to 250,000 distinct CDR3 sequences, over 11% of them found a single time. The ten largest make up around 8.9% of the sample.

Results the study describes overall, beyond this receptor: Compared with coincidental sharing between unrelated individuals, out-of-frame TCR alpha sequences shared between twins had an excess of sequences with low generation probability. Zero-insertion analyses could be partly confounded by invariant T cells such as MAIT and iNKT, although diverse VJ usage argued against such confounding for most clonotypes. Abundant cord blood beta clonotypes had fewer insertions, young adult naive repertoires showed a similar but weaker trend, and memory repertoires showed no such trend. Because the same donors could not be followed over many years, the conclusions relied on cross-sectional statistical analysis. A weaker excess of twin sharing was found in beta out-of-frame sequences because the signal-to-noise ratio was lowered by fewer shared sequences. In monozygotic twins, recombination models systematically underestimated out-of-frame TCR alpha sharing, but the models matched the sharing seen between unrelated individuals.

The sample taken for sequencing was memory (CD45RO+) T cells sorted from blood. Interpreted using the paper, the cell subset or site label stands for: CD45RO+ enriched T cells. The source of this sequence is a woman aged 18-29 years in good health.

For the CDR3, the sequence is CASSNYRLGNTEAFF. Read as DNA, the sequence is TGTGCCAGTAGTAATTATCGTCTGGGGAACACTGAAGCTTTCTTT. This receptor chain uses TRBV19 and TRBJ1-1; the D gene assignment is ambiguous. Looking up the germline V gene (reference sequence) yields CDR1 LNHDA and CDR2 SQIVND. There are 15 amino acids in the CDR3, from cysteine to phenylalanine inclusive. Only CDR3 DNA remains: 45 bases, in frame from the first base. The junction carries 13 bases between V and J, which are trimmed by 4 bases and 1 base respectively.